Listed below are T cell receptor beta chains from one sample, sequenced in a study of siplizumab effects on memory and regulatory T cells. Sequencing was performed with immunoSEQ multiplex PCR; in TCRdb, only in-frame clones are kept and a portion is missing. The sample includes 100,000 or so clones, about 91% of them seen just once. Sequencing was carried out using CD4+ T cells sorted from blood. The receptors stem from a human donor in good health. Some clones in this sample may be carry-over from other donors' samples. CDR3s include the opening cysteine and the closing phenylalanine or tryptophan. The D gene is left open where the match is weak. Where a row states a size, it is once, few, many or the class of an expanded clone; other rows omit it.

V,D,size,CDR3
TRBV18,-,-,CASTELQGVEKLFF
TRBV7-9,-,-,CASSLVTGLGPYEQYF
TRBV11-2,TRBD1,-,CASSSRDRFGGANVLTF
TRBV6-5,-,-,CASGLRWKTGELFF
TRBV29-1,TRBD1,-,CSVSKATGGVYGYTF
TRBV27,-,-,CASSSIEPEVSLHF
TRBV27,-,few,CASSFQGRNSPLHF
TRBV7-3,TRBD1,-,CASSSTGVNTGELFF
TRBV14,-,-,CASSQVSVTYEQYF
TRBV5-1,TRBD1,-,CASSETGTDNTEAFF
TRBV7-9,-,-,CASSSPGPNREQYF
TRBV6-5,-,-,CASSDTRASEQYF
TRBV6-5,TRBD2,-,CASRDSGSGGETQYF
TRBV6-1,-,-,CASRSWTEGETQYF
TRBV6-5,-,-,CASSRKHRYEQYF
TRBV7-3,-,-,CASSSTPTGELFF
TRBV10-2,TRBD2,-,CASSESMGGAGNEQFF
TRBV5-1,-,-,CASSLPWGATGELFF
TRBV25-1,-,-,CASREGPGELFF
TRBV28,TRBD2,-,CASSTGTSGRPREQFF
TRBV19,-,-,CASRGNIKETQYF
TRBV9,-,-,CASSVSSGRYEQFF
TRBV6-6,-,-,CASSYSASEKYEQYF
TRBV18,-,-,CASSPPDVQNQPQHF
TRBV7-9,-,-,CASSLSGLRDGANVLTF
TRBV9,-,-,CASSVDLAASYEQYF
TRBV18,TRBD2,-,CASSPSLTLAGGYAELETQYF
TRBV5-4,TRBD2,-,CASSPGTSTSYTQYF
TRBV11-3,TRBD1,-,CASSFSGQYNEQFF
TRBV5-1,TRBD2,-,CASSFVAGNNEQFF
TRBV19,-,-,CASTPRSSDYNEQFF
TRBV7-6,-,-,CASSSENEQFF
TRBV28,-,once,CASSPLVDSYEQYF
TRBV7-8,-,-,CASTPIPGVGSGNTIYF
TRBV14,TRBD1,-,CASSQEYRGRGETQYF
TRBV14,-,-,CASSQARDSPLHF
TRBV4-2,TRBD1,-,CASSQPAGTGVTLGNTIYF
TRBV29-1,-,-,CSVPGPAREQYF